This TCR beta chain was documented in a study of blood T cells in healthy people across ages. The germline V and J ends were trimmed by 1 base and 4 bases, with 7 bases remaining between them. There are 14 residues in the CDR3. A second PCR of roughly 7 to 11 cycles used a sample-barcoded 5' primer and a J-beta primer mix. There were at least 3 million CDR3-containing paired-end reads obtained from each sample. TCRdb re-analysed the 5' RACE reads in MiXCR, keeping a single row per CDR3 protein. The table lists around 1,100,000 distinct CDR3 sequences, around two fifths of them singletons. This receptor was identified in a man aged 18 to 29 in good health. Sequencing used blood. The genes are TRBV12-3 or TRBV12-4 and TRBJ2-2, with D unclear. CDR3 loop: CASSLEVGTGELFF. In nucleotides, the CDR3 is TGTGCCAGCAGTTTAGAAGTGGGCACCGGGGAGCTGTTTTTT.